Each of the 10 T cell receptor beta chains below was sequenced from the same sample in a study of blood T cell repertoires in COVID-19. Measured with immunoSEQ multiplex PCR; TCRdb has only the in-frame clones, and not every one. Among a few hundred thousand clones listed, roughly 86% were seen once. Material: PBMCs or T cells enriched from blood (not recorded which). The source is a woman aged 50 to 60 who had been exposed to COVID-19.

CDR3 DNA: TGTGCCAGCAGCCAAGTGACAGGGGTGTCTGGAAACACCATATATTTT. Protein sequence: CASSQVTGVSGNTIYF. This chain joins TRBV3-1 (or the pseudogene TRBV3-2) and TRBJ1-3; 8 nucleotides agree with TRBD1. V shed 1 base and J 1 base; nucleotides not matched to a gene: 3. The germline V gene has CDR1 LGHDT and CDR2 YNNKEL (reference sequence). The CDR3 covers 16 residues.

This clone showed up just once. Other DNA sequences within the sample encode an identical CDR3. The chain couples TRBV2 to TRBJ2-3, with 7 bases identical to TRBD2. Germline CDR1 is SNHLY and CDR2 is FYNNEI. The junction had 5 bases not matched to a gene; V was cut back by 4 bases and J by 1 base. The CDR3 has 15 amino acids. The CDR3: CASSGGGARTDTQYF. In DNA, the CDR3 is TGTGCCAGCAGTGGGGGAGGGGCACGCACAGATACGCAGTATTTT.

The chain joins TRBV5-1 to TRBJ2-2; a weak D match, TRBD1 (6 bases). This CDR3 is 16 amino acids long. Germline V gene data show CDR1 as SGHRS and CDR2 as YFSETQ. V lost 3 bases and J 0 bases, leaving 12 bases between the germline ends. CDR3 sequence reads: CASSWGLDANTGELFF. In DNA form, the CDR3 reads TGCGCCAGCAGCTGGGGGCTCGACGCGAACACCGGGGAGCTGTTTTTT.

The chain uses TRBV5-1 and TRBJ2-7, with TRBD2 matching 7 bases. The germline V gene encodes CDR1 SGHRS and CDR2 YFSETQ. Unmatched junction bases numbered 3, after V lost 0 bases and J lost 3 bases. This CDR3 has 14 amino acids. CDR3 sequence: CASSLGERDYEQYF. As DNA, the CDR3 is TGCGCCAGCAGCTTGGGAGAGCGGGACTACGAGCAGTACTTC.

This clone is a singleton in its sample. The CDR3 DNA reads as TGTGCCAGCAGCTTAGAGGGACAGCTCTATGAAAAACTGTTTTTT. This codes for CASSLEGQLYEKLFF. V and J are TRBV11-2 and TRBJ1-4, with 7 nucleotides matching TRBD1. The CDR3 sequence is 15 residues long. Per germline, CDR1 SGHAT and CDR2 FQNNGV. The V segment lost 0 bases and the J segment 6 bases; nucleotides outside the gene matches: 4.

The CDR3 protein is CASRTGHTGELFF. The CDR3 DNA reads as TGTGCCAGTAGGACAGGGCACACCGGGGAGCTGTTTTTT. The V and J genes are TRBV19 and TRBJ2-2; the match to TRBD1 covers 7 bases. V lost 6 bases, J lost 3 bases, and 1 base stayed unmatched. Looked up from germline, CDR1 is LNHDA and CDR2 is SQIVND (reference sequence). This CDR3 comprises 13 residues.

This sequence joins TRBV7-9 and TRBJ2-1; 9 nucleotides align to TRBD1. CDR1 and CDR2 from the germline V gene are SEHNR and FQNEAQ (reference sequence). Trimming cost V 2 bases and J 0 bases; bases outside gene matches: 5. The CDR3 is made up of 17 amino acids. CDR3 DNA: TGTGCCAGCAGCTTACTAGGGACAGGGTCCTCCTACAATGAGCAGTTCTTC. Amino acid sequence: CASSLLGTGSSYNEQFF.

V gene TRBV2 combines with J gene TRBJ2-1, with TRBD2 identical over 11 bases. V dropped 5 bases and J dropped 5; count of bases not matched to a gene: 8. This CDR3 comprises 16 residues. CDR1 SNHLY and CDR2 FYNNEI come from the germline V gene. This CDR3 reads CASSQILAGAHNEQFF. CDR3 DNA: TGTGCCAGCAGTCAAATACTAGCGGGGGCCCACAATGAGCAGTTCTTC.

The CDR3 region has the DNA TGTGCCACCAGCAAAGAGCGGGGGGCACAATCCTACGAGCAGTACTTC. It yields the protein CATSKERGAQSYEQYF. This chain uses TRBV15 with TRBJ2-7; 9 bases agree with TRBD2. J gave up 1 base and V 4 bases, and 8 bases lay outside the gene matches. Germline V gene lookup returns CDR1 LNHNV and CDR2 YYDKDF (reference sequence). The CDR3 has 16 residues.

About this clone itself: The same CDR3 arises from other DNA sequences in this sample as well. The chain joins TRBV7-9 to TRBJ2-3, with D perhaps matching TRBD2 (5 bases). The germline V gene encodes CDR1 SEHNR and CDR2 FQNEAQ (reference sequence). This CDR3 has 14 residues. V dropped 0 bases and J dropped 1 base, with 5 bases sitting between them. The CDR3 is CASSLAGGTDTQYF. The CDR3 nucleotides are TGTGCCAGCAGCTTAGCCGGGGGCACAGATACGCAGTATTTT.